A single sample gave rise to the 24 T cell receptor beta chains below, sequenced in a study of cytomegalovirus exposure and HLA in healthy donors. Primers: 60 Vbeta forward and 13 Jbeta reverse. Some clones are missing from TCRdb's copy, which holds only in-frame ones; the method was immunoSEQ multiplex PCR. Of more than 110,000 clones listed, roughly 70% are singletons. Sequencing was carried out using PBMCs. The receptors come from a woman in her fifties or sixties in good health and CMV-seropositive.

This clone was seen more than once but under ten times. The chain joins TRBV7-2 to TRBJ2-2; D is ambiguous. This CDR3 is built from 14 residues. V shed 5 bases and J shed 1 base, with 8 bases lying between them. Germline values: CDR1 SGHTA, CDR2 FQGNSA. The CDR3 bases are TGTGCCAGCAGCCGTGACTGGAACACCGGGGAGCTGTTTTTT. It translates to CASSRDWNTGELFF. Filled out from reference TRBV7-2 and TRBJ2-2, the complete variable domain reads GAGVSQSPSNKVTEKGKDVELRCDPISGHTALYWYRQSLGQGLEFLIYFQGNSAPDKSGLPSDRFSAERTGGSVSTLTIQRTQQEDSAVYLCASSRDWNTGELFFGEGSRLTVL.

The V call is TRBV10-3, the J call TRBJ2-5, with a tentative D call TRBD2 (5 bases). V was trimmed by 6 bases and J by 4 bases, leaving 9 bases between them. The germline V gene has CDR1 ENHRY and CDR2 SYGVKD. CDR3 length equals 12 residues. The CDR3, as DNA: TGTGCCATCAGCGGACTTTCAGAGACCCAGTACTTC. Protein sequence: CAISGLSETQYF.

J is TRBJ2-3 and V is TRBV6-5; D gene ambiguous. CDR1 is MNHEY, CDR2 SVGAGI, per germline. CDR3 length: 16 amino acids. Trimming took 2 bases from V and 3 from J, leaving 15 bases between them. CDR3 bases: TGTGCCAGCAGTTACCTTAGTGTCTCCTTAACAGATACGCAGTATTTT. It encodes CASSYLSVSLTDTQYF.

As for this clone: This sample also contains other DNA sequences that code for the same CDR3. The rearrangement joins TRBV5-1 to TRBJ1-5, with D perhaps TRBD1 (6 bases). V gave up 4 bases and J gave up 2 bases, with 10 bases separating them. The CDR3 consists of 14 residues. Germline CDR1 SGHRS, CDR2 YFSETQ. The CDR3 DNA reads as TGCGCCAGCAGCCGATCAGGGGGCAATCAGCCCCAGCATTTT. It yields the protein CASSRSGGNQPQHF.

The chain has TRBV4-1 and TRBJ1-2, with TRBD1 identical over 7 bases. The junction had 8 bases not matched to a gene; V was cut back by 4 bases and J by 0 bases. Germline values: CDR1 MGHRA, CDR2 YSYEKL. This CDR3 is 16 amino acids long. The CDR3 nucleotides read TGCGCCAGCAGCCCAGGGAGGACAGGAGCTAACTATGGCTACACCTTC. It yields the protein CASSPGRTGANYGYTF.

The CDR3 protein is CASSHPGSLNTEAFF. In DNA, the CDR3 is TGTGCCAGCAGCCACCCCGGGAGCCTGAACACTGAAGCTTTCTTT. The rearrangement joins TRBV5-8 to TRBJ1-1; D is unclear. This CDR3 is 15 amino acids long. V lost 4 bases, J lost 0 bases, and 13 bases lay in between. Germline CDR1 and CDR2: SGHTS and YDEGEE.

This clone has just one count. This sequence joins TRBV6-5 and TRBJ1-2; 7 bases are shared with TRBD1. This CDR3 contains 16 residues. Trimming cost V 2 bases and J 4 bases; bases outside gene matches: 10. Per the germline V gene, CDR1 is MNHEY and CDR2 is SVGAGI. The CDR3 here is CASSYGLQGGGYGYTF. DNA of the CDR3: TGTGCCAGCAGTTACGGCCTCCAGGGGGGAGGCTATGGCTACACCTTC.

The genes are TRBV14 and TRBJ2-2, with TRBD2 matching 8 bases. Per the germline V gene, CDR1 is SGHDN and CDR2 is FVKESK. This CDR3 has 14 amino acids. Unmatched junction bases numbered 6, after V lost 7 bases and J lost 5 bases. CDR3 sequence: CASKSGSWTGELFF. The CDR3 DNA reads TGTGCCAGCAAAAGCGGGAGTTGGACCGGGGAGCTGTTTTTT.

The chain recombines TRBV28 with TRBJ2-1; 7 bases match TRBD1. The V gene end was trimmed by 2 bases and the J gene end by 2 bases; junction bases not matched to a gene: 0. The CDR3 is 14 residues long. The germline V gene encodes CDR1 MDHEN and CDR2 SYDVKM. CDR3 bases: TGTGCCAGCAGTTTACAGGGGGCCTACAATGAGCAGTTCTTC. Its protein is CASSLQGAYNEQFF.

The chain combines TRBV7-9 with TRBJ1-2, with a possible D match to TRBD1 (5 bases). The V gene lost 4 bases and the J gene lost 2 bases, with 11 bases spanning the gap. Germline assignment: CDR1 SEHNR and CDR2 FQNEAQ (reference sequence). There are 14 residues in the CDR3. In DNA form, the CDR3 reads TGTGCCAGCAGCTCTTCGGGGGTAAACTATGGCTACACCTTC. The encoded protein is CASSSSGVNYGYTF.

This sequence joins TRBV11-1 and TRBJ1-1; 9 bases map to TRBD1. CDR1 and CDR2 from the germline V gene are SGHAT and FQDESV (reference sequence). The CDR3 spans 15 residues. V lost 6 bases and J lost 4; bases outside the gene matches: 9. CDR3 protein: CASSALQGAVTEAFF. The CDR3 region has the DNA TGTGCCAGCAGTGCCCTACAGGGGGCGGTCACTGAAGCTTTCTTT.

The CDR3 is CATRLGSGTDTQYF. The DNA for the CDR3 is TGTGCCACCCGACTAGGGAGTGGCACAGATACGCAGTATTTT. The rearrangement joins TRBV10-3 to TRBJ2-3, with D possibly being TRBD2 (6 bases). The germline gives CDR1 ENHRY, CDR2 SYGVKD. The CDR3 extends over 14 amino acids. V was cut by 10 bases and J by 1 base, with 15 bases left in between.

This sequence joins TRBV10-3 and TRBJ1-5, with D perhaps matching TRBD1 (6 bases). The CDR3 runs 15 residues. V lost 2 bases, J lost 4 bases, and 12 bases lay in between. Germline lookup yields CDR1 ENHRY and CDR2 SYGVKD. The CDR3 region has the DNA TGTGCCATCAGTGAGAGGGGGATAGGGAATCAGCCCCAGCATTTT. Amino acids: CAISERGIGNQPQHF.

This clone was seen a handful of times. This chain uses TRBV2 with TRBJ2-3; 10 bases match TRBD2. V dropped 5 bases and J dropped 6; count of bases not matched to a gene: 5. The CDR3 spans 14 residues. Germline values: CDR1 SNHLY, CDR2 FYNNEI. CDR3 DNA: TGTGCCAGCAGTACTAGCGGGAACCCGGATACGCAGTATTTT. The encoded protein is CASSTSGNPDTQYF. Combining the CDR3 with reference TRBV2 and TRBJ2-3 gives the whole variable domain EPEVTQTPSHQVTQMGQEVILRCVPISNHLYFYWYRQILGQKVEFLVSFYNNEISEKSEIFDDQFSVERPDGSNFTLKIRSTKLEDSAMYFCASSTSGNPDTQYFGPGTRLTVL.

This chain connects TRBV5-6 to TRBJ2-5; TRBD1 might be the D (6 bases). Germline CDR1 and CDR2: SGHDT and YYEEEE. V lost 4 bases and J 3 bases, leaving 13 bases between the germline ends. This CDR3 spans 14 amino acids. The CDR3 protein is CASSELQGKETQYF. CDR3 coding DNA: TGTGCCAGCAGCGAATTACAGGGAAAAGAGACCCAGTACTTC.

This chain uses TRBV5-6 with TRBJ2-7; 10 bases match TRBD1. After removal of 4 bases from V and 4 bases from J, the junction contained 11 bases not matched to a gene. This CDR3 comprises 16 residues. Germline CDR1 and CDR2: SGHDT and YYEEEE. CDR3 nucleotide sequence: TGTGCCAGCAGCCCAGGGACAGGGGACGTTTATTACGAGCAGTACTTC. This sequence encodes CASSPGTGDVYYEQYF.

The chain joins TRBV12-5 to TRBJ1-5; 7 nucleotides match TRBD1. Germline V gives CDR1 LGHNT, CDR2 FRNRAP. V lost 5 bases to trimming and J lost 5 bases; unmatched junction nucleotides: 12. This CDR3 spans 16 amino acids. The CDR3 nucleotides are TGTGCTAGTGGTCTGGGGAACAGGGGCGGGGATCAGCCCCAGCATTTT. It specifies CASGLGNRGGDQPQHF.

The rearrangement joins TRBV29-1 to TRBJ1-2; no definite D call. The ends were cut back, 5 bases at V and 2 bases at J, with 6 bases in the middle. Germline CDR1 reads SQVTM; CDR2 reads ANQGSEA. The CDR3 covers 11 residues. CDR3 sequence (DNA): TGCAGCGTTCCAGGAAACTATGGCTACACCTTC. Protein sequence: CSVPGNYGYTF.

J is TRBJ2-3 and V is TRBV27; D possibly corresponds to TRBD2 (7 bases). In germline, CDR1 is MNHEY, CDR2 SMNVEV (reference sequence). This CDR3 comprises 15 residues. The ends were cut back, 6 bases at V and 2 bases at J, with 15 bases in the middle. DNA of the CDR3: TGTGCCAGCAGAAAGGGGGAGGGGGACACAGATACGCAGTATTTT. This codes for CASRKGEGDTDTQYF.

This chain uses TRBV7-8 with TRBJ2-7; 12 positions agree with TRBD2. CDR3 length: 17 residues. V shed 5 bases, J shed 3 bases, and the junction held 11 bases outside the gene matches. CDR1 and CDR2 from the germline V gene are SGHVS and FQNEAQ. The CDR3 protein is CASSLPLTSGRFYEQYF. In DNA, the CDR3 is TGTGCCAGCAGCCTCCCCCTTACTAGCGGGAGGTTCTACGAGCAGTACTTC. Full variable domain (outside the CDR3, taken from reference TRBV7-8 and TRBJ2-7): GAGVSQSPRYKVAKRGQDVALRCDPISGHVSLFWYQQALGQGPEFLTYFQNEAQLDKSGLPSDRFFAERPEGSVSTLKIQRTQQEDSAVYLCASSLPLTSGRFYEQYFGPGTRLTVT.

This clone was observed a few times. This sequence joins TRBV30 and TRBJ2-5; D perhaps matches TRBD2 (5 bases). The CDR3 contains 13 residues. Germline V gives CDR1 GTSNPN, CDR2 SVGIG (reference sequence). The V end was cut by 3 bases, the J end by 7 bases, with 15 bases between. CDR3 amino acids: CAWRKGIAGTQYF. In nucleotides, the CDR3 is TGTGCCTGGAGGAAAGGGATTGCGGGGACCCAGTACTTC.

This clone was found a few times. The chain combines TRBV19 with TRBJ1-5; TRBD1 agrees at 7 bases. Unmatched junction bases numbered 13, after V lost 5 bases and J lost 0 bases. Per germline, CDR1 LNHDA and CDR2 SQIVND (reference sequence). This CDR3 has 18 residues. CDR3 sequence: CASSLIPTGTLSNQPQHF. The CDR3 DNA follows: TGTGCCAGTAGTCTCATCCCGACAGGGACCCTTAGCAATCAGCCCCAGCATTTT.

The CDR3 DNA reads TGTGCCAGCAGACTGCATGAAAAACTGTTTTTT. The encoded protein is CASRLHEKLFF. The chain has TRBV2 and TRBJ1-4; D is undetermined. Trimming pared 6 bases from V and 6 bases from J, leaving 5 bases between. Germline CDR1 is SNHLY and CDR2 is FYNNEI. The CDR3 is made up of 11 amino acids.

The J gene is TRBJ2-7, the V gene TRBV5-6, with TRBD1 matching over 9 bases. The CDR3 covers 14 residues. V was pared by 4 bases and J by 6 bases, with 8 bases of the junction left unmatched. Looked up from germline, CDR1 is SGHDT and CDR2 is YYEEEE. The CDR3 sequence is CASSGGTGSSEQYF. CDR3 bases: TGTGCCAGCAGCGGCGGGACAGGGAGTAGCGAGCAGTACTTC.